The TCR beta chain described here comes from a study of neurological immune-mediated disorders. Ten or more counts support this clonotype. Time point given: longitudinal time-point 3. The unsorted libraries originated from 2 million PBMCs kept at -80 C. cDNA synthesis was performed by 5'RACE with 10-nucleotide random UMIs. TCRdb re-called the 5' RACE reads through MiXCR, storing one row per CDR3 protein. Among 40,000 or so distinct CDR3 sequences, 13% were seen once, and the ten largest hold 10% to 12%. CDR1 and CDR2 from the germline V gene are SQVTM and ANQGSEA. V was trimmed by 4 bases and J by 5 bases, leaving 17 bases between them. This CDR3 comprises 14 residues.

The chain has TRBV29-1 and TRBJ2-5; D may correspond to TRBD1 or TRBD2 (5 bases each). The receptor was derived from a man between 25 and 39 years old in good health. The sample consisted of PBMCs. CDR3 DNA sequence: TGCAGCGTTGTGTCGAGTGCAGGGACGGAGACCCAGTACTTC. Protein sequence: CSVVSSAGTETQYF.